Sequencing of this T cell receptor (beta chain) was carried out in a study of T-cell memory formation after mild COVID-19. V was shortened by 2 bases and J by 5 bases, with 13 bases between the two germline ends. CDR3 size: 14 residues. The germline gives CDR1 SGHRS, CDR2 YFSETQ. TCRdb reprocessed the 5' RACE reads via MiXCR and lists one record per CDR3 protein. The sample has 350,000 or so distinct CDR3 sequences; around 21% are singletons. The J gene is TRBJ1-1, the V gene TRBV5-1, with D tentatively TRBD1 (6 bases). The source of this sequence is an adult woman who had mild COVID-19 (a few samples of this study predate the infection). Cell type and time point are not known. The sequenced sample consisted of PBMCs or a T cell subset sorted from them (not recorded which). CDR3 in DNA: TGCGCCAGCAGCTTTGGGACATCGGGTACTGAAGCTTTCTTT. Its protein is CASSFGTSGTEAFF.